This T cell receptor (beta chain) was identified in a study of CD8 T cells in ankylosing spondylitis. Study-wide results and limits: One TCR beta motif, made up of roughly 8 highly homologous variants, appeared characteristic of ankylosing spondylitis blood.

TCRdb reprocessed the 5' RACE reads via MiXCR and lists one record per CDR3 protein. The sample comprises about 200,000 distinct CDR3 sequences, 9.5% to 15% of which are singletons, and more than 15% rests with the top ten. The CDR3 extends over 12 amino acids. CDR1 and CDR2 (germline): MGHRA, YSYEKL. Trimming removed 4 bases at V and 4 bases at J, with 6 bases between. In this sample, this clonotype turned up many times. The antigen is unknown. This clonotype was obtained from a male donor with ankylosing spondylitis or in good health (not recorded which). The chain employs TRBV4-1 and TRBJ2-3; D unclear. The source material was blood, either unsorted or a sorted T cell fraction (not recorded which). Written as DNA, the CDR3 is TGCGCCAGCAGCCGAGGAGCAGATACGCAGTATTTT. Protein: CASSRGADTQYF.